Sequencing of this T cell receptor (beta chain) was carried out in a study of human T cells and chemical hapten exposure. Study-level background: All patients underwent weekly scalp dosing with diphenylcyclopropenone for the full approximately 25-week study.

In its sample, this clonotype was seen many times. Trimming removed 4 bases at V and 1 base at J, with 9 bases between. The CDR3 has 14 residues. This sample's time point: patch test 1, 2 weeks after DPC sensitization. Treatment of the sample: therapeutic diphenylcyclopropenone sensitization with weekly scalp DPC. TCRdb re-called the RACE reads with MiXCR, one entry per CDR3 protein. The table has about 340,000 distinct CDR3 sequences, roughly 6.9% seen once. This receptor was obtained from a woman aged 18 to 35 with alopecia areata. Some clones in this sample may be carry-over from other donors' samples. This chain links TRBV12-3 or TRBV12-4 with TRBJ2-3; D remains ambiguous. Sequencing used whole blood, obtained in connection with sensitization to the hapten diphenylcyclopropenone (DPC). The CDR3 nucleotides read TGTGCCAGCAGTTGGCAAGGACGCACAGATACGCAGTATTTT. It codes for CASSWQGRTDTQYF.